This T cell receptor (beta chain) was recorded in a study of spatial heterogeneity in lung cancer. Points from the study as a whole: Counts that tracked tumor mutation counts were those of expanded intratumoral alpha and beta TCRs.

TCRdb ran MiXCR on the 5' RACE reads and lists one entry per CDR3 protein. The sample includes some 4,100 distinct CDR3 sequences, 7.5% to 9.5% of them seen just once. This CDR3 has 16 amino acids. The V gene's germline CDR1 is SQVTM and CDR2 ANQGSEA. The junction had 13 bases not matched to a gene; V was cut back by 6 bases and J by 5 bases. Stated time point: sample taken at primary tumor resection. This clonotype is labeled medium-sized (0.01 to 0.1%). Its antigen is still unknown. This TCR derives from a male donor with early-stage non-small cell lung cancer. Sequenced here: lung tumor tissue, sampled at surgery. The V and J genes are TRBV29-1 and TRBJ2-2; 9 bases align to TRBD2. The CDR3 coding sequence is TGCAGCGTCCTTAGCGGGAGCCGAACGGGGACCGGGGAGCTGTTTTTT. Translating it yields CSVLSGSRTGTGELFF.